Each of the 20 T cell receptor beta chains below was sequenced from the same sample in a study of Graves' ophthalmopathy and Graves' hyperthyroidism. Beta-chain TCR CDR3 regions were amplified from RNA transcripts. Following a first-round RT-PCR that used HTBI primers, a second-round multiplex PCR was carried out. MiXCR was run by TCRdb on the multiplex PCR reads, yielding one entry per CDR3 protein. The sample lists about 210,000 distinct CDR3 sequences; over 25% were seen once. Sequencing input: peripheral blood. The receptors originated from a man aged 50 or older with Graves' ophthalmopathy.

V and J are TRBV6-5 and TRBJ2-7; D not resolved. This CDR3 has 13 residues. Germline assignment: CDR1 MNHEY and CDR2 SVGAGI. Trimming took off 0 bases at V and 3 bases at J, with 6 bases between the two ends. CDR3 in amino acids: CASSYSADYEQYF. In nucleotides, the CDR3 is TGTGCCAGCAGTTACTCGGCGGACTACGAGCAGTACTTC.

This clonotype was counted ten times or more. The chain is built from TRBV6-2 or TRBV6-3 and TRBJ2-5, with 7 bases lining up with TRBD1. J was trimmed by 3 bases and V by 0 bases; bases with no gene match: 1. Germline V lookup: CDR1 MNHEY, CDR2 SVGEGT. The CDR3 extends over 14 amino acids. CDR3: CASSYSGQKETQYF. In nucleotides, the CDR3 is TGTGCCAGCAGTTACTCGGGACAGAAAGAGACCCAGTACTTC.

The table lists this clonotype with many counts. The rearrangement joins TRBV4-2 to TRBJ1-1, with D perhaps matching TRBD1 (5 bases). There are 16 residues in the CDR3. Germline V lookup: CDR1 LGHNA, CDR2 YNFKEQ. V was cut by 0 bases and J by 5 bases, with 16 bases left in between. The CDR3 sequence: CASSQEWAGLGTEAFF. CDR3 sequence (DNA): TGTGCCAGCAGCCAAGAGTGGGCAGGGCTTGGGACTGAAGCTTTCTTT.

The chain employs TRBV3-1 and TRBJ1-3; TRBD1 might be the D (6 bases). CDR1 and CDR2 (germline): LGHDT, YNNKEL (reference sequence). The germline V and J ends were trimmed by 0 bases and 0 bases, with 12 bases remaining between them. This CDR3 has 17 residues. CDR3 region: CASSQEDRFFSGNTIYF. The CDR3 coding sequence is TGTGCCAGCAGCCAAGAGGACAGATTCTTCTCTGGAAACACCATATATTTT. Using reference TRBV3-1 and TRBJ1-3 for the parts outside the CDR3, the full variable domain is DTAVSQTPKYLVTQMGNDKSIKCEQNLGHDTMYWYKQDSKKFLKIMFSYNNKELIINETVPNRFSPKSPDKAHLNLHINSLELGDSAVYFCASSQEDRFFSGNTIYFGEGSWLTVV.

This clonotype was seen many times. The chain links TRBV6-5 to TRBJ1-2; D call uncertain. The CDR3 is 14 residues long. The V and J ends lost 0 bases and 6 bases respectively, with 11 bases between them. CDR1 is MNHEY, CDR2 SVGAGI, per germline. CDR3 bases: TGTGCCAGCAGTTACTCGCCCGGGTTCGATGGCTACACCTTC. Its translation is CASSYSPGFDGYTF.

This clonotype was found many times. V usage is TRBV5-1 and J usage is TRBJ2-7, with TRBD2 matching over 12 bases. Unmatched junction bases numbered 15, after V lost 1 base and J lost 7 bases. The CDR3 has 18 amino acids. The germline V gene has CDR1 SGHRS and CDR2 YFSETQ. The CDR3 spells CASSLIASGRVPGEEQYF. The CDR3, as DNA: TGCGCCAGCAGCTTGATCGCTAGCGGGAGGGTGCCGGGAGAAGAGCAGTACTTC. Variable domain in full (rest from reference TRBV5-1 and TRBJ2-7): KAGVTQTPRYLIKTRGQQVTLSCSPISGHRSVSWYQQTPGQGLQFLFEYFSETQRNKGNFPGRFSGRQFSNSRSEMNVSTLELGDSALYLCASSLIASGRVPGEEQYFGPGTRLTVT.

CDR3 coding DNA: TGTGCCAGCAGTGATACAGGGCTCGGCTATGGCTACACCTTC. This translates into CASSDTGLGYGYTF. The chain combines TRBV28 with TRBJ1-2; possible D gene TRBD1, 6 bases. V dropped 5 bases and J dropped 4 bases, with 14 bases sitting between them. Germline V gene data show CDR1 as MDHEN and CDR2 as SYDVKM. The length of the CDR3 is 14 residues.

This sequence joins TRBV7-2 and TRBJ2-4; a weak D match, TRBD1 (6 bases). Looked up from germline, CDR1 is SGHTA and CDR2 is FQGNSA. This CDR3 region has 15 residues. Between the trimmed V and J ends, which lost 1 base and 4 bases, there was a span of 11 bases. CDR3 amino acids: CASSLDGTSKNIQYF. DNA for the CDR3: TGTGCCAGCAGCTTAGACGGGACAAGTAAAAACATTCAGTACTTC. Full variable domain (rest looked up from reference TRBV7-2 and TRBJ2-4): GAGVSQSPSNKVTEKGKDVELRCDPISGHTALYWYRQSLGQGLEFLIYFQGNSAPDKSGLPSDRFSAERTGGSVSTLTIQRTQQEDSAVYLCASSLDGTSKNIQYFGAGTRLSVL.

This clonotype was seen ten or more times. The chain carries TRBV7-3 and TRBJ2-7; D is perhaps TRBD1 (5 bases). Germline V gene data show CDR1 as SGHTA and CDR2 as FQGTGA. The V end lost 6 bases, the J end lost 3 bases, and 12 bases lay between the germline ends. This CDR3 has 13 residues. DNA for the CDR3: TGTGCCAGCAGGGGCCAGGGCAGCTACGAGCAGTACTTC. It specifies CASRGQGSYEQYF.

This clonotype was observed a few times. The chain joins TRBV12-3 or TRBV12-4 to TRBJ2-5; a weak D match, TRBD1 (6 bases). The CDR3 is 14 residues long. With 4 bases removed from V and 4 bases from J, the gap between germline ends came to 13 bases. CDR3 sequence reads: CASSSTGKRETQYF. The CDR3 DNA sequence: TGTGCCAGCAGTTCAACAGGGAAGCGAGAGACCCAGTACTTC.

This clonotype was counted ten times or more. DNA for the CDR3: TGTGCCAGCAGCTTCGGAGGGGGGGGCTACGAGCAGTACTTC. It encodes CASSFGGGGYEQYF. The chain uses TRBV11-2 and TRBJ2-7, with a weak D call TRBD2 (7 bases). V was cut by 3 bases and J by 3 bases, with 12 bases left in between. Germline CDR1 is SGHAT and CDR2 is FQNNGV. This CDR3 region has 14 residues.

This clonotype came up many times. This chain uses TRBV28 with TRBJ2-7, with 9 bases identical to TRBD1. CDR1 and CDR2 (germline): MDHEN, SYDVKM. V was clipped by 5 bases and J by 4 bases; unmatched bases: 18. There are 18 residues in the CDR3. CDR3 bases: TGTGCCAGCAGTAACGATTTGACAGGGGGTTTTTTTGGTTACGAGCAGTACTTC. Encoded protein: CASSNDLTGGFFGYEQYF.

This chain uses TRBV10-3 with TRBJ1-2; D ambiguous. Germline assignment: CDR1 ENHRY and CDR2 SYGVKD. This CDR3 comprises 14 residues. The V and J ends lost 0 bases and 8 bases respectively, with 13 bases between them. The CDR3 loop reads CAISESEEAAGYTF. CDR3 bases: TGTGCCATCAGTGAGTCGGAGGAGGCGGCGGGCTACACCTTC.

In its sample, this clonotype was seen many times. The chain uses TRBV6-1 and TRBJ2-7, with D perhaps matching TRBD1 (5 bases). The CDR3 has 14 residues. Trimming shortened V by 4 bases and J by 4 bases, and 14 bases separated the two germline ends. CDR1 and CDR2 from the germline V gene are MNHNS and SASEGT. The CDR3 nucleotides are TGTGCCAGCAGTGCACTGGGCAGGGCATACGAGCAGTACTTC. Its translation is CASSALGRAYEQYF.

This sequence joins TRBV28 and TRBJ1-2; the D gene is possibly TRBD1 (5 bases). The CDR3 runs 12 residues. The V end was cut by 5 bases, the J end by 7 bases, with 11 bases between. In germline, CDR1 is MDHEN, CDR2 SYDVKM. CDR3 residues: CASSPGISGYTF. The DNA for the CDR3 is TGTGCCAGCAGTCCAGGGATTAGTGGCTACACCTTC.

This clonotype was seen ten or more times. This chain joins TRBV3-1 and TRBJ2-2, with a weak D call TRBD2 (6 bases). The germline gives CDR1 LGHDT, CDR2 YNNKEL (reference sequence). V lost 8 bases and J lost 4, with 14 bases in between. This CDR3 has 14 amino acids. CDR3 sequence (DNA): TGTGCCAGCCGCTCGGAGGGTGGCACCGGGGAGCTGTTTTTT. Amino acids: CASRSEGGTGELFF.

CDR3 coding DNA: TGTGCCAGCAGCTTAGTGCGGGAGGGTCGGGACGAGCAGTACTTC. It is translated as CASSLVREGRDEQYF. This rearrangement joins TRBV7-8 to TRBJ2-7, with 9 bases identical to TRBD2. After removal of 1 base from V and 5 bases from J, the junction contained 6 bases not matched to a gene. The CDR3 has 15 residues. Germline V gives CDR1 SGHVS, CDR2 FQNEAQ.

DNA for the CDR3: TGTGCCAGCCGTGCAACAATAAACAATCAGCCCCAGCATTTT. It is translated as CASRATINNQPQHF. The chain couples TRBV28 to TRBJ1-5; D remains unclear. This CDR3 is built from 14 residues. Deletions cut 8 bases from V and 3 bases from J, with 14 bases between. Germline V gives CDR1 MDHEN, CDR2 SYDVKM.

Ten or more counts support this clonotype. The chain links TRBV28 to TRBJ2-7; TRBD2 is a possible D gene (7 bases). The CDR3 is 13 amino acids. CDR1 MDHEN and CDR2 SYDVKM come from the germline V gene. The germline V and J ends were trimmed by 6 bases and 10 bases, with 19 bases remaining between them. In nucleotides, the CDR3 is TGTGCCAGCAGCCTACCGCCGGGGGGCGATCAGTACTTC. Amino acid sequence: CASSLPPGGDQYF.

The V gene is TRBV5-1, the J gene TRBJ2-7; D gene ambiguous. The CDR3 totals 18 residues. CDR1 and CDR2 from the germline V gene are SGHRS and YFSETQ. V lost 0 bases, J lost 3 bases, and 22 bases lay in between. CDR3 DNA sequence: TGCGCCAGCAGCTTGGAGCCCCGGTCGGGCGGCCAATTCTACGAGCAGTACTTC. Translating it yields CASSLEPRSGGQFYEQYF.